These 32 T cell receptor beta chains share one sample of origin, sequenced in a study of blood T cell repertoires in COVID-19. Using immunoSEQ multiplex PCR, the repertoire was profiled, and TCRdb retains in-frame clones only, with some absent. The sample shows 400,000 or so clones, approximately 90% of them seen only once. The sequenced sample was peripheral blood. All receptors come from a woman between 40 and 50 years old with COVID-19, enrolled during active disease.

The genes are TRBV7-2 and TRBJ2-7; weak D call: TRBD2 (7 bases). There are 15 residues in the CDR3. Germline loops: CDR1 SGHTA, CDR2 FQGNSA. Deletions cut 6 bases from V and 6 bases from J, with 21 bases between. CDR3 bases: TGTGCCAGCAGTACCGGGGAGGGGGTTTCCGGCGAGCAGTACTTC. Translating it yields CASSTGEGVSGEQYF.

V and J are TRBV27 and TRBJ1-1, with D hard to call. This CDR3 comprises 15 residues. Trimming removed 3 bases at V and 5 bases at J, with 16 bases between. Germline V gene data show CDR1 as MNHEY and CDR2 as SMNVEV (reference sequence). The CDR3 coding sequence is TGTGCCAGCAGTTTGTCCCACCCCCTCGAGACTGAAGCTTTCTTT. It translates to CASSLSHPLETEAFF.

This CDR3 is CAWSIGVSNQPQHF. The CDR3 region has the DNA TGTGCCTGGAGTATTGGAGTCAGCAATCAGCCCCAGCATTTT. The chain recombines TRBV30 with TRBJ1-5; D remains unclear. V lost 2 bases and J lost 1, with 9 bases in between. Germline CDR1 reads GTSNPN; CDR2 reads SVGIG (reference sequence). CDR3 length: 14 residues.

The chain links TRBV7-3 to TRBJ2-3; maybe TRBD2 (7 bases). The V and J ends lost 2 bases and 2 bases respectively, with 11 bases between them. CDR1 is SGHTA and CDR2 is FQGTGA in the germline V gene. There are 15 residues in the CDR3. CDR3 residues: CASSLAGALTDTQYF. In nucleotides, the CDR3 is TGTGCCAGCAGCTTAGCGGGGGCCCTCACAGATACGCAGTATTTT.

V and J are TRBV27 and TRBJ1-2; tentative D call: TRBD1 (5 bases). V was trimmed by 8 bases and J by 7 bases, leaving 23 bases between them. This CDR3 comprises 15 residues. CDR1 and CDR2 (germline): MNHEY, SMNVEV (reference sequence). In DNA form, the CDR3 reads TGTGCCAGCCGAATACTGGGGGAGGGGCTCAGTGGCTACACCTTC. Residues: CASRILGEGLSGYTF.

The chain combines TRBV7-2 with TRBJ2-1, with 12 bases identical to TRBD2. CDR3 size: 15 residues. Per the germline V gene, CDR1 is SGHTA and CDR2 is FQGNSA. Germline trimming cut 5 bases from V and 10 bases from J; bases unmatched to any gene: 9. CDR3 DNA sequence: TGTGCCAGCAGCGCCACTAGCGGGAGGATGGGGGAGCAGTTCTTC. Its translation is CASSATSGRMGEQFF.

This chain uses TRBV10-1 with TRBJ2-5, with 7 bases aligning to TRBD2. The CDR3 has 19 amino acids. Germline-derived CDR1 and CDR2 are WNHNN and SYGVQD (reference sequence). With V trimmed by 0 bases and J by 4 bases, 17 bases remained unmatched. CDR3 bases: TGCGCCAGCAGTGAGTCCTTTGCGGGGGACCGCTGCCGGAGAGAGACCCAGTACTTC. Amino acid sequence: CASSESFAGDRCRRETQYF.

This clone was seen a single time. A much more abundant neighbour one base away suggests this may be a read error. V and J are TRBV6-5 and TRBJ1-1; a weak D match, TRBD1 (5 bases). This CDR3 has 13 amino acids. Germline CDR1 and CDR2: MNHEY and SVGAGI. Trimming took off 4 bases at V and 1 base at J, with 7 bases between the two ends. The CDR3 sequence: CASSFQGNTEAFF. The CDR3, as DNA: TGTGCCAGCAGTTTCCAGGGGAACACTGAAGCTTTCTTT.

The chain links TRBV5-1 to TRBJ2-1; 8 nucleotides agree with TRBD2. This CDR3 comprises 15 residues. Germline V gene lookup returns CDR1 SGHRS and CDR2 YFSETQ. Trimming at V came to 2 bases and at J to 8 bases, leaving 9 bases not matched to a gene. Here the CDR3 DNA reads TGCGCCAGCAGCTTCACTAGCGGAGCTGGGTATGAGCAGTTCTTC. Translating gives CASSFTSGAGYEQFF.

The rearrangement links TRBV11-2 to TRBJ1-6; weak D call: TRBD1 (5 bases). CDR3 length: 18 amino acids. CDR1 SGHAT and CDR2 FQNNGV come from the germline V gene. Trimming stripped 0 bases from V and 4 bases from J, with 16 bases between. The CDR3 coding sequence is TGTGCCAGCAGCTTAGAGCTAGGCATCAGGGCATATAATTCACCCCTCCACTTT. Protein sequence: CASSLELGIRAYNSPLHF.

J is TRBJ1-6 and V is TRBV7-9; TRBD1 agrees at 7 bases. CDR1 and CDR2 (germline): SEHNR, FQNEAQ (reference sequence). V lost 3 bases, J lost 6 bases, and 2 bases stayed unmatched. This CDR3 has 14 amino acids. Here the CDR3 DNA reads TGTGCCAGCAGCTTGGGACAGCCTAATTCACCCCTCCACTTT. It yields the protein CASSLGQPNSPLHF.

The V call is TRBV7-2, the J call TRBJ2-1; 8 bases fit TRBD2. The CDR3 is 16 amino acids. CDR1 and CDR2 from the germline V gene are SGHTA and FQGNSA. V dropped 4 bases and J dropped 2; count of bases not matched to a gene: 7. CDR3 sequence (DNA): TGTGCCAGCAGCTCGCGTAGCGGGACGACCTACAATGAGCAGTTCTTC. Protein: CASSSRSGTTYNEQFF.

V is TRBV11-1 and J is TRBJ1-4; D uncertain. The V end was cut by 4 bases, the J end by 5 bases, with 11 bases between. The CDR3 runs 14 residues. Germline V lookup: CDR1 SGHAT, CDR2 FQDESV (reference sequence). The CDR3 reads CASSSARMNEKLFF. The CDR3 DNA reads TGTGCCAGCAGCTCCGCCAGGATGAATGAAAAACTGTTTTTT.

The rearrangement uses TRBV3-1 (or the pseudogene TRBV3-2) and TRBJ1-6; D uncertain. This CDR3 has 15 residues. Trimming left V 3 bases short and J 7 bases short, with 13 bases between. Germline CDR1 and CDR2: LGHDT and YNNKEL (reference sequence). The CDR3 DNA is TGTGCCAGCAGCCATCCCCCGTGGAGGAATTCACCCCTCCACTTT. Residues: CASSHPPWRNSPLHF.

The chain carries TRBV6-1 and TRBJ1-4; possible D gene TRBD1, 5 bases. The CDR3 is 16 residues long. V gave up 3 bases and J gave up 3 bases, with 14 bases separating them. The V gene's germline CDR1 is MNHNS and CDR2 SASEGT. CDR3 residues: CASSDSFRGANEKLFF. CDR3 in DNA: TGTGCCAGCAGTGACAGTTTTCGGGGGGCTAATGAAAAACTGTTTTTT.

The gene calls are TRBV18 and TRBJ2-3; maybe TRBD1 (5 bases). Germline V gives CDR1 KGHSH, CDR2 LQKENI. This CDR3 has 12 amino acids. V lost 5 bases, J lost 6 bases, and 9 bases lay in between. CDR3 nucleotides: TGTGCCAGCTCAACAGGTGGGGATACGCAGTATTTT. Its protein product is CASSTGGDTQYF.

The genes are TRBV27 and TRBJ2-7; a possible D gene is TRBD2 (6 bases). Germline-derived CDR1 and CDR2 are MNHEY and SMNVEV (reference sequence). Trimming stripped 6 bases from V and 3 bases from J, with 12 bases between. The CDR3 runs to 13 residues. The CDR3, as DNA: TGTGCCAGCAGCCGGGGGAGCGGCTACGAGCAGTACTTC. It codes for CASSRGSGYEQYF.

This clone was counted a single time. The genes are TRBV9 and TRBJ2-1; the D is unclear. The germline V gene encodes CDR1 SGDLS and CDR2 YYNGEE. The CDR3 is 13 amino acids. V was pared by 0 bases and J by 7 bases, with 8 bases between. CDR3 nucleotides: TGTGCCAGCAGCGTAGCCGTTCTTAATGAGCAGTTCTTC. Amino acids: CASSVAVLNEQFF.

The rearrangement uses TRBV6-7 and TRBJ1-2; TRBD1 matches at 8 bases. TRBV6-7 is labeled an ORF, and its function is uncertain. V lost 5 bases and J lost 0; bases outside the gene matches: 23. The CDR3 has 21 amino acids. The CDR3 region is CASSHIICKHQPGQANYGYTF. The CDR3 DNA reads as TGTGCCAGCAGTCACATAATTTGTAAACACCAACCGGGACAGGCTAACTATGGCTACACCTTC.

The V gene is TRBV27, the J gene TRBJ1-4; D is unclear. This CDR3 has 16 residues. The germline CDR1 and CDR2 sequences are MNHEY and SMNVEV (reference sequence). V gave up 2 bases and J gave up 4 bases, with 14 bases separating them. The CDR3 sequence is CASSLRGLGGNEKLFF. As DNA, the CDR3 is TGTGCCAGCAGTTTAAGAGGGCTCGGAGGTAATGAAAAACTGTTTTTT. The whole variable domain, filled in from reference TRBV27 and TRBJ1-4, reads EAQVTQNPRYLITVTGKKLTVTCSQNMNHEYMSWYRQDPGLGLRQIYYSMNVEVTDKGDVPEGYKVSRKEKRNFPLILESPSPNQTSLYFCASSLRGLGGNEKLFFGSGTQLSVL.

CDR3 loop: CSVPSQPRNTEAFF. The CDR3 bases are TGCAGCGTCCCATCCCAGCCTAGGAACACTGAAGCTTTCTTT. The V call is TRBV29-1, the J call TRBJ1-1, with unresolved D. The CDR3 has 14 residues. From germline, CDR1 is SQVTM and CDR2 ANQGSEA. Trimming took 6 bases from V and 1 from J, leaving 15 bases between them. Full variable domain (missing parts from reference TRBV29-1 and TRBJ1-1): SAVISQKPSRDICQRGTSLTIQCQVDSQVTMMFWYRQQPGQSLTLIATANQGSEATYESGFVIDKFPISRPNLTFSTLTVSNMSPEDSSIYLCSVPSQPRNTEAFFGQGTRLTVV.

V usage is TRBV28 and J usage is TRBJ1-2, with 7 bases lining up with TRBD1. Trimming took 8 bases from V and 1 from J; bases not matched to a gene: 10. The CDR3 covers 15 residues. Germline assignment: CDR1 MDHEN and CDR2 SYDVKM. CDR3 coding DNA: TGTGCCAGCGTTGAACAGGGGTTTGTTAACTATGGCTACACCTTC. Its translation is CASVEQGFVNYGYTF.

CDR3 protein: CASSSDRRSTDTQYF. In DNA, the CDR3 is TGTGCCAGCAGCTCGGACAGGCGGAGCACAGATACGCAGTATTTT. The chain employs TRBV11-2 and TRBJ2-3, with TRBD1 matching over 7 bases. The CDR3 sequence is 15 residues long. CDR1 is SGHAT, CDR2 FQNNGV, per germline. With 4 bases clipped from V and 0 bases from J, the junction kept 4 bases outside the gene matches.

The chain links TRBV14 to TRBJ2-1, with D tentatively TRBD2 (7 bases). CDR3 length: 16 residues. V was trimmed by 5 bases and J by 4 bases, leaving 18 bases between them. From germline, CDR1 is SGHDN and CDR2 FVKESK. CDR3 residues: CASSVRGGALYNEQFF. The CDR3, as DNA: TGTGCCAGCAGCGTAAGAGGGGGGGCCCTTTACAATGAGCAGTTCTTC.

Details on this clone: Other nucleotide sequences from this sample produce the same CDR3. The V gene is TRBV18, the J gene TRBJ1-1, with D possibly being TRBD1 (6 bases). Germline V gene sequence: CDR1 KGHSH, CDR2 LQKENI. The CDR3 runs to 14 residues. V was clipped by 1 base and J by 2 bases, with 8 bases between them. This CDR3 reads CASSPQGGNTEAFF. The CDR3 DNA reads as TGTGCCAGCTCACCACAAGGGGGAAACACTGAAGCTTTCTTT.

The chain recombines TRBV4-3 with TRBJ2-1; 8 nucleotides match TRBD2. Germline V CDR1 and CDR2: LGHNA, YSLEER. The CDR3 has 16 amino acids. V was pared by 4 bases and J by 0 bases, with 5 bases of the junction left unmatched. The CDR3 loop reads CASSLQRGSSYNEQFF. CDR3 DNA sequence: TGCGCCAGCAGCCTTCAGCGGGGGAGCTCCTACAATGAGCAGTTCTTC.

The gene calls are TRBV19 and TRBJ2-7; 8 bases align to TRBD2. Germline CDR1 and CDR2: LNHDA and SQIVND (reference sequence). The CDR3 is made up of 15 amino acids. The trim removed 1 base at V and 2 bases at J, leaving 4 bases unmatched. The CDR3 bases are TGTGCCAGTAGTATAGCGAGCGGGAGAACCTACGAGCAGTACTTC. Translation gives CASSIASGRTYEQYF.

The V gene is TRBV5-1, the J gene TRBJ2-1, with D maybe TRBD2 (6 bases). Deletions cut 1 base from V and 7 bases from J, with 12 bases between. The CDR3 is 14 residues long. The V gene's germline CDR1 is SGHRS and CDR2 YFSETQ. CDR3 in DNA: TGCGCCAGCAGCTTGCGGGAGCGGGTTAATGAGCAGTTCTTC. Translation: CASSLRERVNEQFF.

The CDR3 spells CASSVSQGEKLFF. Written as DNA, the CDR3 is TGTGCCAGCAGCGTCAGCCAGGGGGAAAAACTGTTTTTT. This chain uses TRBV9 with TRBJ1-4, with a possible D match to TRBD1 (6 bases). Trimming took off 2 bases at V and 8 bases at J, with 10 bases between the two ends. The CDR3 spans 13 residues. Germline CDR1 is SGDLS and CDR2 is YYNGEE.

CDR3 sequence reads: CASSGRQASSYNSPLHF. Here the CDR3 DNA reads TGTGCCAGCAGCGGGCGACAGGCTAGCTCCTATAATTCACCCCTCCACTTT. The chain uses TRBV7-9 and TRBJ1-6, with D maybe TRBD1 (6 bases). The CDR3 loop spans 17 amino acids. Germline lookup yields CDR1 SEHNR and CDR2 FQNEAQ (reference sequence). The V gene lost 5 bases and the J gene lost 0 bases, with 14 bases spanning the gap.

J is TRBJ2-3 and V is TRBV5-6; 14 nucleotides match TRBD2. The V segment lost 2 bases and the J segment 5 bases; nucleotides outside the gene matches: 10. The CDR3 spans 18 residues. Germline CDR1 reads SGHDT; CDR2 reads YYEEEE. The CDR3 nucleotides read TGTGCCAGCAGCTTCTTCGGGACTAGCGGGAGTATAGGAGATACGCAGTATTTT. It codes for CASSFFGTSGSIGDTQYF. The whole variable domain, remainder taken from reference TRBV5-6 and TRBJ2-3, is DAGVTQSPTHLIKTRGQQVTLRCSPKSGHDTVSWYQQALGQGPQFIFQYYEEEERQRGNFPDRFSGHQFPNYSSELNVNALLLGDSALYLCASSFFGTSGSIGDTQYFGPGTRLTVL.

V is TRBV6-6 and J is TRBJ1-4; D might be TRBD1 (6 bases). Trimming pared 5 bases from V and 4 bases from J, leaving 20 bases between. The germline V gene encodes CDR1 MNHNY and CDR2 SVGAGI (reference sequence). The CDR3 consists of 17 residues. Here the CDR3 reads CASSQRGGWQINEKLFF. The CDR3 coding sequence is TGTGCCAGCAGTCAAAGGGGGGGGTGGCAGATTAATGAAAAACTGTTTTTT.